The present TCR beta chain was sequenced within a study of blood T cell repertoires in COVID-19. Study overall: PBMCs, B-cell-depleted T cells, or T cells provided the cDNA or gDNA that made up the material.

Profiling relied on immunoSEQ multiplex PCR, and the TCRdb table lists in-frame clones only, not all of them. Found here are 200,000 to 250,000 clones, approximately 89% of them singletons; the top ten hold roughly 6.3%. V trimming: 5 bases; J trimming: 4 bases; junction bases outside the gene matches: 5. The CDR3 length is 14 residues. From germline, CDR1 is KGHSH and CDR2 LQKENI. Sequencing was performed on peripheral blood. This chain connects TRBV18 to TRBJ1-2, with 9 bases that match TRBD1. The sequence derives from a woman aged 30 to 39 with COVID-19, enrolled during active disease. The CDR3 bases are TGTGCCAGCTCAACCACAGGGGGCAGCTATGGCTACACCTTC. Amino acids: CASSTTGGSYGYTF.